Below, 32 T cell receptor beta chains from the same sample are listed, as sequenced in a study of blood T cells in healthy people across ages (dated by TCRdb to about 2015). Receptor libraries were prepared by 5' RACE. The sequencing machine was an Illumina HiSeq 2500. A second PCR of about 6 to 12 cycles was run with a J-beta primer mix and a sample-barcoded 5' primer. TCRdb reprocessed the public reads (quality trimming at Q25 with fastp, clone calling with MiXCR) and kept in-frame beta chains. CDR3 protein duplicates are merged, each entry listing the most common genes and DNA. The sample yields about 680,000 distinct CDR3 sequences; around half were counted once. The top ten clones comprise 30% to 35% of the sample. The sequenced material came from blood. The receptors here all came from a woman in her sixties or seventies in good health.

Concerning this clonotype: The junction does not match germline at one end; this may be a read error. The rearrangement links TRBV7-9 to TRBJ2-1, with TRBD1 matching over 9 bases. The length of the CDR3 is 16 residues. Germline V gene lookup returns CDR1 SEHNR and CDR2 FQNEAQ (reference sequence). CDR3 in DNA: TGTGCCAGCAGCTTAGGACAGGGGGGTACCTACAATGGGCAGTTCTTC. Amino acid sequence: CASSLGQGGTYNGQFF.

The rearrangement joins TRBV9 to TRBJ2-7, with D possibly being TRBD1 (5 bases). The CDR3 is made up of 14 amino acids. The germline V gene encodes CDR1 SGDLS and CDR2 YYNGEE. The V end was cut by 0 bases, the J end by 3 bases, with 10 bases between. CDR3 sequence: CASSVGPRGYEQYF. DNA for the CDR3: TGTGCCAGCAGCGTAGGCCCAAGGGGCTACGAGCAGTACTTC.

The chain joins TRBV5-1 to TRBJ1-2, with 7 bases identical to TRBD1. CDR1 SGHRS and CDR2 YFSETQ come from the germline V gene. The CDR3 covers 14 residues. With 3 bases clipped from V and 4 bases from J, the junction kept 6 bases outside the gene matches. The CDR3 DNA reads TGCGCCAGCAGCTCGAACAGGGGTAGCTATGGCTACACCTTC. The encoded protein is CASSSNRGSYGYTF. The entire variable domain, with the rest obtained from reference TRBV5-1 and TRBJ1-2, is as follows: KAGVTQTPRYLIKTRGQQVTLSCSPISGHRSVSWYQQTPGQGLQFLFEYFSETQRNKGNFPGRFSGRQFSNSRSEMNVSTLELGDSALYLCASSSNRGSYGYTFGSGTRLTVV.

CDR3 nucleotide sequence: TGTGCCAGCAGCTTACCTACCGAGAACACTGAAGCTTTCTTT. Protein sequence: CASSLPTENTEAFF. The V call is TRBV7-6, the J call TRBJ1-1; D not certain. CDR3 size: 14 residues. CDR1 and CDR2 from the germline V gene are SGHVS and FNYEAQ. V lost 2 bases, J lost 1 base, and 8 bases lay in between. The complete variable domain, with remaining parts taken from reference TRBV7-6 and TRBJ1-1, reads GAGVSQSPRYKVTKRGQDVALRCDPISGHVSLYWYRQALGQGPEFLTYFNYEAQQDKSGLPNDRFSAERPEGSISTLTIQRTEQRDSAMYRCASSLPTENTEAFFGQGTRLTVV.

The chain uses TRBV27 and TRBJ2-7; 7 bases map to TRBD1. The V and J ends lost 9 bases and 3 bases, in that order; junction bases with no gene match: 17. This CDR3 region has 16 residues. Germline-derived CDR1 and CDR2 are MNHEY and SMNVEV (reference sequence). CDR3 nucleotide sequence: TGTGCCAGAGACAGGGAATCCTCTCCTTTAGTCTACGAGCAGTACTTC. Protein sequence: CARDRESSPLVYEQYF.

In its sample, this clonotype was seen a few times. The chain combines TRBV7-2 with TRBJ2-7; 13 bases are shared with TRBD2. V shed 4 bases, J shed 6 bases, and the junction held 9 bases outside the gene matches. The CDR3 runs to 16 residues. Germline-derived CDR1 and CDR2 are SGHTA and FQGNSA. This chain's CDR3 is CASSSMRLAGGAEQYF. As DNA, the CDR3 is TGTGCCAGCAGCTCAATGCGACTAGCGGGAGGCGCCGAGCAGTACTTC.

The chain carries TRBV5-1 and TRBJ2-1, with D uncertain. This CDR3 comprises 15 residues. V shed 3 bases and J shed 8 bases, with 18 bases lying between them. Germline assignment: CDR1 SGHRS and CDR2 YFSETQ. The CDR3: CASSSGRRAVDEQFF. In DNA, the CDR3 is TGCGCCAGCAGCTCGGGTCGTCGGGCGGTAGATGAGCAGTTCTTC.

The chain couples TRBV2 to TRBJ2-1; D call uncertain. CDR3 size: 10 residues. CDR1 and CDR2 (germline): SNHLY, FYNNEI. Trimming cost V 8 bases and J 4 bases, with 3 bases left between them. The CDR3 bases are TGTGCCAGCCGGTACAATGAGCAGTTCTTC. It yields the protein CASRYNEQFF.

A few counts support this clonotype. This rearrangement joins TRBV4-2 to TRBJ2-7, with D perhaps TRBD2 (5 bases). Trimming removed 0 bases at V and 5 bases at J, with 14 bases between. The CDR3 has 15 amino acids. Germline-derived CDR1 and CDR2 are LGHNA and YNFKEQ. The CDR3 bases are TGTGCCAGCAGCCAAGAGAAGTTCCTAGCTAACGAGCAGTACTTC. Translation: CASSQEKFLANEQYF.

This clonotype was counted a few times. The chain couples TRBV10-3 to TRBJ2-1, with D possibly being TRBD2 (5 bases). CDR1 is ENHRY and CDR2 is SYGVKD in the germline V gene. CDR3 size: 13 residues. The V gene lost 6 bases and the J gene lost 6 bases, with 12 bases spanning the gap. CDR3 in amino acids: CAIRDFTSNEQFF. Here the CDR3 DNA reads TGTGCCATCAGGGACTTCACAAGCAATGAGCAGTTCTTC.

This CDR3 is CSASGGNTIYF. CDR3 DNA sequence: TGCAGTGCTAGTGGGGGAAACACCATATATTTT. The chain employs TRBV20-1 and TRBJ1-3; no clear D. Germline CDR1 reads DFQATT; CDR2 reads SNEGSKA (reference sequence). CDR3 length: 11 residues. Trimming took off 3 bases at V and 4 bases at J, with 4 bases between the two ends.

The sample holds a few counts of this clonotype. V and J are TRBV4-2 and TRBJ2-7; 9 nucleotides match TRBD1. V was pared by 4 bases and J by 3 bases, with 7 bases of the junction left unmatched. This CDR3 region has 15 residues. Germline-derived CDR1 and CDR2 are LGHNA and YNFKEQ. The CDR3 loop is CASSLRGGQGYEQYF. The CDR3 DNA sequence: TGTGCCAGCAGCCTCCGAGGGGGACAGGGCTACGAGCAGTACTTC.

The CDR3 bases are TGCAGTGCAGTACCCGTTCTGGCGCGGGGCACAGATACGCAGTATTTT. It is translated as CSAVPVLARGTDTQYF. This chain uses TRBV20-1 with TRBJ2-3; D is perhaps TRBD2 (5 bases). The CDR3 covers 16 residues. Trimming left V 6 bases short and J 1 base short, with 20 bases between. Germline V gene lookup returns CDR1 DFQATT and CDR2 SNEGSKA (reference sequence).

In its sample, this clonotype was seen a few times. The rearrangement joins TRBV5-1 to TRBJ2-6; D unclear. The CDR3 covers 18 residues. Trimming took off 0 bases at V and 4 bases at J, with 17 bases between the two ends. In germline, CDR1 is SGHRS, CDR2 YFSETQ. CDR3 DNA: TGCGCCAGCAGCTTGGTCCCATCCCCGCGAGGAGGGGCCAACGTCCTGACTTTC. Translation: CASSLVPSPRGGANVLTF.

The rearrangement joins TRBV20-1 to TRBJ2-3, with a possible D match to TRBD2 (6 bases). The CDR3 runs 12 residues. V lost 7 bases and J 8 bases, leaving 16 bases between the germline ends. Germline assignment: CDR1 DFQATT and CDR2 SNEGSKA (reference sequence). The CDR3 DNA is TGCAGTGAACGGGACTGGGGAGGTACGCAGTATTTT. Amino acid sequence: CSERDWGGTQYF.

The V call is TRBV18, the J call TRBJ2-5; D perhaps matches TRBD1 (5 bases). The V gene lost 5 bases and the J gene lost 5 bases, with 12 bases spanning the gap. The CDR3 is made up of 13 amino acids. Germline V CDR1 and CDR2: KGHSH, LQKENI. The CDR3, as DNA: TGTGCCAGCTCATCGGACACCCGCGAGACCCAGTACTTC. Translating gives CASSSDTRETQYF.

The sample holds one count of this clonotype. An end of the junction differs from the germline gene, which may be a read error. The rearrangement joins TRBV24-1 to TRBJ2-3; 13 nucleotides line up with TRBD2. This CDR3 has 17 amino acids. Looked up from germline, CDR1 is KGHDR and CDR2 is SFDVKD. The CDR3 loop reads CATSDPLAGGITDTRYF. The CDR3 nucleotides are TGTGCCACCAGTGACCCACTAGCGGGAGGGATTACAGATACGCGGTATTTT.

The chain carries TRBV3-1 and TRBJ1-2; D ambiguous. Germline V gene data show CDR1 as LGHDT and CDR2 as YNNKEL (reference sequence). The CDR3 has 14 residues. The V end lost 1 base, the J end lost 4 bases, and 10 bases lay between the germline ends. This CDR3 is CASSQVLGSYGYTF. The CDR3 DNA sequence: TGTGCCAGCAGCCAAGTCCTGGGAAGCTATGGCTACACCTTC. The full variable domain, rest sourced from reference TRBV3-1 and TRBJ1-2, is DTAVSQTPKYLVTQMGNDKSIKCEQNLGHDTMYWYKQDSKKFLKIMFSYNNKELIINETVPNRFSPKSPDKAHLNLHINSLELGDSAVYFCASSQVLGSYGYTFGSGTRLTVV.

The chain joins TRBV28 to TRBJ1-1; a weak D match, TRBD1 (5 bases). The CDR3 length is 12 residues. The ends were cut back, 6 bases at V and 6 bases at J, with 11 bases in the middle. In germline, CDR1 is MDHEN, CDR2 SYDVKM. CDR3: CASSRGTSEAFF. The CDR3 nucleotides are TGTGCCAGCAGCCGAGGGACTTCTGAAGCTTTCTTT. The variable domain in full, with the rest retrieved from reference TRBV28 and TRBJ1-1, is DVKVTQSSRYLVKRTGEKVFLECVQDMDHENMFWYRQDPGLGLRLIYFSYDVKMKEKGDIPEGYSVSREKKERFSLILESASTNQTSMYLCASSRGTSEAFFGQGTRLTVV.

This clonotype came up a few times. CDR3 bases: TGCGCCAGCAGTACGGGACTAGTTTCCACAGATACGCAGTATTTT. This codes for CASSTGLVSTDTQYF. J is TRBJ2-3 and V is TRBV10-2; 8 bases fit TRBD2. This CDR3 has 15 amino acids. J was trimmed by 2 bases and V by 5 bases; bases with no gene match: 6. CDR1 WSHSY and CDR2 SAAADI come from the germline V gene.

The chain joins TRBV20-1 to TRBJ2-5; D is ambiguous. Germline V gene lookup returns CDR1 DFQATT and CDR2 SNEGSKA (reference sequence). The length of the CDR3 is 14 residues. Trimming shortened V by 0 bases and J by 3 bases, and 11 bases separated the two germline ends. The CDR3 here is CSARESLGKETQYF. DNA of the CDR3: TGCAGTGCTAGAGAGTCCCTGGGAAAAGAGACCCAGTACTTC.

This clonotype was picked up a small number of times. The V and J genes are TRBV29-1 and TRBJ2-5; D possibly matches TRBD1 or TRBD2 (5 bases each). The germline V gene encodes CDR1 SQVTM and CDR2 ANQGSEA. Trimming stripped 6 bases from V and 4 bases from J, with 15 bases between. This CDR3 region has 13 residues. The CDR3 loop is CSVKRDAIETQYF. The CDR3 DNA follows: TGCAGCGTAAAACGGGACGCAATAGAGACCCAGTACTTC.

As for this clonotype: A junction end diverges from the germline sequence, so it may reflect a read error. The CDR3 bases are TGTGTCAGCAGCGGTCCAGGGGGTTCGGGTGAGCAGTACTTC. It codes for CVSSGPGGSGEQYF. V usage is TRBV12-3 or TRBV12-4 and J usage is TRBJ2-4; TRBD1 agrees at 7 bases. The CDR3 has 14 residues.

This clonotype was counted a single time. The CDR3 here is CASSSASGPQETQYF. CDR3 bases: TGTGCCAGCAGTTCGGCTAGCGGACCCCAAGAGACCCAGTACTTC. V and J are TRBV28 and TRBJ2-5; 7 nucleotides agree with TRBD2. The V gene end was trimmed by 4 bases and the J gene end by 1 base; junction bases not matched to a gene: 6. The CDR3 extends over 15 amino acids. Germline CDR1 MDHEN, CDR2 SYDVKM.

The rearrangement links TRBV7-9 to TRBJ2-7; the match to TRBD1 covers 8 bases. The V segment lost 4 bases and the J segment 5 bases; nucleotides outside the gene matches: 10. There are 15 residues in the CDR3. Per the germline V gene, CDR1 is SEHNR and CDR2 is FQNEAQ (reference sequence). Here the CDR3 reads CASSSGGAKSHEQYF. The DNA for the CDR3 is TGTGCCAGCAGCTCAGGGGGCGCGAAGAGCCACGAGCAGTACTTC.

The chain combines TRBV30 with TRBJ2-5; D may be TRBD2 (6 bases). Trimming pared 1 base from V and 5 bases from J, leaving 11 bases between. The CDR3 covers 13 residues. From germline, CDR1 is GTSNPN and CDR2 SVGIG (reference sequence). CDR3 amino acids: CAWSGRLGETQYF. The CDR3, as DNA: TGTGCCTGGAGTGGGAGACTAGGGGAGACCCAGTACTTC.

This clonotype occurred a few times. The rearrangement joins TRBV5-1 to TRBJ2-6; TRBD1 is a possible D gene (5 bases). V dropped 5 bases and J dropped 0 bases, with 9 bases sitting between them. The CDR3 sequence is 15 residues long. Germline CDR1 and CDR2: SGHRS and YFSETQ. The CDR3: CASRQESSGANVLTF. For the CDR3, the DNA is TGCGCCAGCAGACAGGAGAGCTCTGGGGCCAACGTCCTGACTTTC. Complete variable domain (other parts from reference TRBV5-1 and TRBJ2-6): KAGVTQTPRYLIKTRGQQVTLSCSPISGHRSVSWYQQTPGQGLQFLFEYFSETQRNKGNFPGRFSGRQFSNSRSEMNVSTLELGDSALYLCASRQESSGANVLTFGAGSRLTVL.

This chain joins TRBV18 and TRBJ2-7, with D tentatively TRBD2 (6 bases). V dropped 3 bases and J dropped 2 bases, with 14 bases sitting between them. The germline gives CDR1 KGHSH, CDR2 LQKENI. The CDR3 is made up of 15 amino acids. As DNA, the CDR3 is TGTGCCAGCTCACCGCGACTGGGGAGGACCTACGAGCAGTACTTC. It translates to CASSPRLGRTYEQYF.

The V and J genes are TRBV7-3 and TRBJ2-1; 9 nucleotides align to TRBD1. In germline, CDR1 is SGHTA, CDR2 FQGTGA. The CDR3 loop spans 19 amino acids. The J segment lost 9 bases and the V segment lost 1 base, leaving 19 bases of the junction unmatched. The CDR3 reads CASSLRGTGNVEGGSEQFF. CDR3 nucleotide sequence: TGTGCCAGCAGCTTAAGGGGGACAGGGAACGTCGAGGGAGGGAGTGAGCAGTTCTTC.

This clonotype was recorded a few times. V gene TRBV6-2 or TRBV6-3 combines with J gene TRBJ2-7; 7 bases agree with TRBD1. CDR1 and CDR2 (germline): MNHEY, SVGEGT. There are 15 residues in the CDR3. V dropped 7 bases and J dropped 0; count of bases not matched to a gene: 9. The CDR3 DNA is TGTGCCAGCACCGTTACCGGGACAGCCTCCTACGAGCAGTACTTC. This encodes CASTVTGTASYEQYF.

This clonotype was seen more than once but under ten times. The genes are TRBV5-1 and TRBJ2-7; 12 bases fit TRBD2. V trimming: 3 bases; J trimming: 7 bases; junction bases outside the gene matches: 11. The CDR3 runs to 16 residues. Germline CDR1 and CDR2: SGHRS and YFSETQ. The CDR3 region has the DNA TGCGCCAGCAGCTACGGACTAGCGGGACCACGCTCAGAGCAGTACTTC. It translates to CASSYGLAGPRSEQYF.

The rearrangement links TRBV13 to TRBJ2-7; D is unclear. Germline V gene sequence: CDR1 PRHDT, CDR2 FYEKMQ (reference sequence). The CDR3 contains 12 residues. Between the trimmed V and J ends, which lost 5 bases and 7 bases, there was a span of 12 bases. Here the CDR3 reads CASSANGLEQYF. CDR3 nucleotide sequence: TGTGCCAGCAGCGCCAACGGTTTAGAGCAGTACTTC.